What follows describes a single T cell receptor beta chain. The data were taken from a study of preoperative IRX-2 immunotherapy in early breast cancer. The treatment denotes: preoperative locoregional IRX-2 cytokine immunotherapy. This phase Ib study tested locoregional IRX-2 cytokine immunotherapy given before surgery. Repertoires were generated with immunoSEQ multiplex PCR, while TCRdb's copy carries only in-frame clones and drops some. In the table there are about 89,000 clones, roughly 89% of which are singletons. Looked up from germline, CDR1 is MGHDK and CDR2 is SYGVNS. V was pared by 4 bases and J by 0 bases, with 8 bases of the junction left unmatched. The CDR3 length is 16 residues.

This specimen was tumor tissue, taken after IRX-2 immunotherapy. The V gene is TRBV25-1, the J gene TRBJ2-7; 8 bases map to TRBD2. This clonotype originated in a human donor with breast cancer. The CDR3 DNA sequence: TGTGCCAGCAGTGGGACCTTAGCGGGACGCTCCTACGAGCAGTACTTC. It translates to CASSGTLAGRSYEQYF.